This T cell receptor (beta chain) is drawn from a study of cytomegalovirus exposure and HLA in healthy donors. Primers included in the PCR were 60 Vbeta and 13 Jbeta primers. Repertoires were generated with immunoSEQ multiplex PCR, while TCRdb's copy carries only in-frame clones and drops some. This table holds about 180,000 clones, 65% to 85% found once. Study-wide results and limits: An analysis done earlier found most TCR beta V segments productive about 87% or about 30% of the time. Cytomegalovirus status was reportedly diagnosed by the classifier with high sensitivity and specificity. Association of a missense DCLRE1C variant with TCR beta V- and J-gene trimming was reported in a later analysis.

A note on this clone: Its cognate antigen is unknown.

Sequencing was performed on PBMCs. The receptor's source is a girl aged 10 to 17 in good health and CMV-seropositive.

The CDR3, as DNA: TGTGCCAGCGACGCCGGGACTAGCGGGAGGGGAGGGGAGCTGTTTTTT. Residues: CASDAGTSGRGGELFF. V usage is TRBV2 and J usage is TRBJ2-2; 16 nucleotides align to TRBD2. The V segment lost 8 bases and the J segment 8 bases; nucleotides outside the gene matches: 8. This CDR3 region has 16 residues. Germline V CDR1 and CDR2: SNHLY, FYNNEI.